Each of the 5 T cell receptor beta chains below was sequenced from the same sample in a study of T cell responses to AZD1222 COVID-19 vaccine. Measured with immunoSEQ multiplex PCR; TCRdb has only the in-frame clones, and not every one. The repertoire holds tens of thousands of clones, with 81% as singletons. Sample: peripheral blood, taken 28 days after the second AZD1222 dose. The receptor set was obtained from an adult who received the AZD1222 COVID-19 vaccine.

The J gene is TRBJ2-2, the V gene TRBV14; the D is unclear. Trimming cost V 4 bases and J 3 bases, with 6 bases left between them. CDR1 and CDR2 from the germline V gene are SGHDN and FVKESK. This CDR3 has 13 amino acids. The DNA for the CDR3 is TGTGCCAGCAGCCCCAAATACACCGGGGAGCTGTTTTTT. Amino acid sequence: CASSPKYTGELFF.

V gene TRBV28 combines with J gene TRBJ2-5; perhaps D is TRBD1 or TRBD2 (6 bases each). The CDR3 sequence is 15 residues long. V was pared by 3 bases and J by 9 bases, with 20 bases between. CDR1 MDHEN and CDR2 SYDVKM come from the germline V gene. The CDR3 protein is CASSFPRTGAGAQYF. The CDR3 DNA sequence: TGTGCCAGCAGTTTCCCCCGGACGGGGGCCGGGGCCCAGTACTTC.

The chain has TRBV5-8 and TRBJ2-3; 8 bases fit TRBD1. Germline lookup yields CDR1 SGHTS and CDR2 YDEGEE. V lost 4 bases to trimming and J lost 5 bases; unmatched junction nucleotides: 6. The CDR3 loop spans 14 amino acids. The CDR3 DNA reads as TGTGCCAGCAGCCTCAGGGGGCTTGGAGATACGCAGTATTTT. It specifies CASSLRGLGDTQYF. The full variable domain, with the rest looked up from reference TRBV5-8 and TRBJ2-3, is EAGVTQSPTHLIKTRGQQATLRCSPISGHTSVYWYQQALGLGLQFLLWYDEGEERNRGNFPPRFSGRQFPNYSSELNVNALELEDSALYLCASSLRGLGDTQYFGPGTRLTVL.

The rearrangement links TRBV30 to TRBJ2-7, with 10 bases matching TRBD2. V shed 5 bases and J 5 bases; nucleotides not matched to a gene: 6. The CDR3 extends over 13 amino acids. Germline values: CDR1 GTSNPN, CDR2 SVGIG (reference sequence). The CDR3 loop reads CAWGLAGAHEQYF. CDR3 bases: TGTGCCTGGGGCCTAGCGGGAGCCCACGAGCAGTACTTC.

This clone is a singleton in its sample. The chain carries TRBV18 and TRBJ1-1; D is undetermined. The germline gives CDR1 KGHSH, CDR2 LQKENI. Trimming pared 1 base from V and 5 bases from J, leaving 11 bases between. The CDR3 extends over 14 amino acids. The CDR3 DNA reads as TGTGCCAGCTCACCACGGCAGGCCTGGACTGAAGCTTTCTTT. It encodes CASSPRQAWTEAFF.